The entry that follows covers one T cell receptor beta chain sequence. The CDR3 sequence is 13 residues long. Germline V gene lookup returns CDR1 MDHEN and CDR2 SYDVKM. J gave up 4 bases and V 5 bases, and 0 bases lay outside the gene matches. The authors' processing: Estimation of nucleated cell counts relied on the amplification of reference gene primers. TCRdb keeps only in-frame clones here, not all; method: immunoSEQ multiplex PCR. The V and J calls and clone size were taken over from that table, and D and trimming were inferred from the DNA. Among over 130,000 clones listed, around 82% were seen once. This sample stems from a study of blood T cell repertoires in COVID-19. Overall study context: PBMCs, B-cell-depleted T cells, or T cells were the source of the cDNA or gDNA that made up the material.

This TCR came from a man aged 50 to 59 in a cohort exposed to, infected with or recovered from COVID-19 (not recorded which). This chain uses TRBV28 with TRBJ2-2; 8 bases match TRBD1. Sequencing used PBMCs or T cells enriched from blood (not recorded which). CDR3 in DNA: TGTGCCAGCAGTACAGGGGGCACCGGGGAGCTGTTTTTT. It yields the protein CASSTGGTGELFF.